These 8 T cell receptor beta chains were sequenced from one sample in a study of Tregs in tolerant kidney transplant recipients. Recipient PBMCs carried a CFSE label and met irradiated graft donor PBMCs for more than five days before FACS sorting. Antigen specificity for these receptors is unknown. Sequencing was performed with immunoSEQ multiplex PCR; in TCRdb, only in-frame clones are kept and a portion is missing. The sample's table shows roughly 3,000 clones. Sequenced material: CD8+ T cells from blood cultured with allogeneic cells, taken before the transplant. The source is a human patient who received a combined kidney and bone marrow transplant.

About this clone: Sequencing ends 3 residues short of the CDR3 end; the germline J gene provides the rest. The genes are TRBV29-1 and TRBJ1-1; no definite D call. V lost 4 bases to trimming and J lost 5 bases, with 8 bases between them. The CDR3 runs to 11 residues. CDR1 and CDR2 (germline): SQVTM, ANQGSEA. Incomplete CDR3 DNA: TGCAGCGTTGGACTAGGGACTGAA. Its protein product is CSVGLGTE. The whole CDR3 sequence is CSVGLGTEAFF. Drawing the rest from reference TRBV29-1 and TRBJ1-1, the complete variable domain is SAVISQKPSRDICQRGTSLTIQCQVDSQVTMMFWYRQQPGQSLTLIATANQGSEATYESGFVIDKFPISRPNLTFSTLTVSNMSPEDSSIYLCSVGLGTEAFFGQGTRLTVV.

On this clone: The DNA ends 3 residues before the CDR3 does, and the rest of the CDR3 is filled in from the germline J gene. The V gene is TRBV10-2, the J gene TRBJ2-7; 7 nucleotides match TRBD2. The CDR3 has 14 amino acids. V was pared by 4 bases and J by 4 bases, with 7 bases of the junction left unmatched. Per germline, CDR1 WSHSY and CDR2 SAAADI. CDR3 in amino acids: CASSVGGGYYEQYF. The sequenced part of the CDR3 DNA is TGCGCCAGCAGTGTAGGCGGGGGATATTACGAG.

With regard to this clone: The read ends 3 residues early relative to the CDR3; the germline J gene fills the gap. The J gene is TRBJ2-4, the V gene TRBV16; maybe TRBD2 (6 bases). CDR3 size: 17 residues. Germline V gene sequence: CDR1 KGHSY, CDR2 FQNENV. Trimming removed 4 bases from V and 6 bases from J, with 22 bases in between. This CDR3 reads CASSPGTGRDLRNIQYF. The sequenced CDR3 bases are TGTGCCAGCAGCCCAGGAACCGGACGGGACTTAAGAAACATT.

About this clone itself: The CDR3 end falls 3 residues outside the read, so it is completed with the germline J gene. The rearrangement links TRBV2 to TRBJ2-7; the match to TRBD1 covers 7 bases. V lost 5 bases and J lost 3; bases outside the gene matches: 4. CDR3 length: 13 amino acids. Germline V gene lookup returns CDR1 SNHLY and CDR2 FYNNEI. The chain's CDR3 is CASSIGDSYEQYF. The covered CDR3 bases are TGTGCCAGCAGTATCGGGGACAGCTACGAG.

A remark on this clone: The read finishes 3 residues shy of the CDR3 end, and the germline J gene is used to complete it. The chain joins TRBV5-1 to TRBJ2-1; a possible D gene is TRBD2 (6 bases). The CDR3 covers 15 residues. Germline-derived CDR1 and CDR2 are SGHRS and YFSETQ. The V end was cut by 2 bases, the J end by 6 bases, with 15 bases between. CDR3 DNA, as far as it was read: TGCGCCAGCAGCTTCGAGGGCGCGGGATCCAATGAG. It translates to CASSFEGAGSNE. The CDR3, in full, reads CASSFEGAGSNEQFF.

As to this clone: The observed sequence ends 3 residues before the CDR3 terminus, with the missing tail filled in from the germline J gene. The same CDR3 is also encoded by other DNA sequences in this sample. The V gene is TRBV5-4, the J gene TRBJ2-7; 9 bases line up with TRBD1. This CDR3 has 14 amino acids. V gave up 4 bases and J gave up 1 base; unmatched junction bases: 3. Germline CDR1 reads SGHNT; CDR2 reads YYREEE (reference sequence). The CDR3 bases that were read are TGTGCCAGCAGCCCGGGACAGGGATCCTACGAG. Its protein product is CASSPGQGSYE. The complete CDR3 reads CASSPGQGSYEQYF.

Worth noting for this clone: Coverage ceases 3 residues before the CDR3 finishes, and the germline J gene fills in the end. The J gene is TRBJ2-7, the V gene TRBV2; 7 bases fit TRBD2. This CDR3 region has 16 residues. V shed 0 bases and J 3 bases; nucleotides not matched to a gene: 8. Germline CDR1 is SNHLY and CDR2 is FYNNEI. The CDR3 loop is CASSEAGLAAFYEQYF. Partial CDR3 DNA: TGTGCCAGCAGTGAAGCGGGGCTAGCGGCTTTCTACGAG.

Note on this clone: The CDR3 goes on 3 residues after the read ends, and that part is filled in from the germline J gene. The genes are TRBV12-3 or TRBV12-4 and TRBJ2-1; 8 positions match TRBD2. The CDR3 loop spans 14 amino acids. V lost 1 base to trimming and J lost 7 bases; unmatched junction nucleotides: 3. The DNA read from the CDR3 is TGTGCCAGCAGTTTAGGGACTAGCAGTAATGAG. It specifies CASSLGTSSNE. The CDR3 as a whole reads CASSLGTSSNEQFF.